The clone carrying this T cell receptor (beta chain) has a count of ten or more. The sample originates from a study of response to subunit inactivated influenza vaccine. V gave up 6 bases and J gave up 10 bases; unmatched junction bases: 9. CDR1 is KGHSH, CDR2 LQKENI, per germline. The CDR3 consists of 14 residues. TCRdb called the RT-PCR reads again in MiXCR, with one record for every CDR3 protein. Among 650,000 to 850,000 distinct CDR3 sequences listed, about 15% were seen once. The TCR originated in a man in his forties or fifties who received an inactivated influenza vaccine. The sequenced sample was PBMCs from blood, obtained approximately 15 days before vaccination. V usage is TRBV18 and J usage is TRBJ1-6; TRBD1 aligns across 7 bases. As DNA, the CDR3 is TGTGCCAGCTCCCTAGACAGGGAAGCCTCACCCCTCCACTTT. It encodes CASSLDREASPLHF.